These 15 T cell receptor beta chains originate from one sample sequenced in a study of blood T cell repertoires in COVID-19. The repertoire was sequenced with immunoSEQ multiplex PCR; TCRdb's copy has only in-frame clones and lacks some. The sample contains some 100,000 clones, more than 65% of which appear only once. The sequencing input was peripheral blood. The source is a man older than 75 with active or convalescent COVID-19.

This clone was observed once. The rearrangement joins TRBV7-9 to TRBJ1-1; no reliable D call. V dropped 2 bases and J dropped 0 bases, with 10 bases sitting between them. The CDR3 extends over 15 amino acids. Germline-derived CDR1 and CDR2 are SEHNR and FQNEAQ (reference sequence). In nucleotides, the CDR3 is TGTGCCAGCAGCTTATCGACGGGGTTGAACACTGAAGCTTTCTTT. Residues: CASSLSTGLNTEAFF.

This clone was observed a handful of times. The gene calls are TRBV7-2 and TRBJ1-2, with 9 bases lining up with TRBD1. Unmatched junction bases numbered 8, after V lost 1 base and J lost 8 bases. The CDR3 covers 15 residues. Germline CDR1 and CDR2: SGHTA and FQGNSA. Written as DNA, the CDR3 is TGTGCCAGCAGCTTAGACTCGACAGGGGGTCGAGGCTACACCTTC. This codes for CASSLDSTGGRGYTF.

The chain joins TRBV7-8 to TRBJ2-3, with 12 bases matching TRBD1. V shed 0 bases, J shed 5 bases, and the junction held 9 bases outside the gene matches. The CDR3 length is 18 residues. The germline CDR1 and CDR2 sequences are SGHVS and FQNEAQ. CDR3 residues: CASSLAGWDRGRLDTQYF. The CDR3, as DNA: TGTGCCAGCAGCTTAGCGGGGTGGGACAGGGGGCGGCTAGATACGCAGTATTTT.

This chain links TRBV10-2 with TRBJ2-7, with TRBD1 as a possible D gene (6 bases). Germline lookup yields CDR1 WSHSY and CDR2 SAAADI. The CDR3 covers 15 residues. Trimming took off 7 bases at V and 6 bases at J, with 22 bases between the two ends. The CDR3 region is CASTPRRTEYFEQYF. Written as DNA, the CDR3 is TGCGCCAGCACACCACGACGGACAGAATATTTCGAGCAGTACTTC.

The V and J genes are TRBV11-2 and TRBJ2-3; 12 bases are shared with TRBD2. CDR3 size: 16 residues. Germline V gene lookup returns CDR1 SGHAT and CDR2 FQNNGV. After removal of 1 base from V and 6 bases from J, the junction contained 5 bases not matched to a gene. The CDR3 region has the DNA TGTGCCAGCAGCTTAGCCCTAGCGGGGGGGCAGGATACGCAGTATTTT. Translated, it gives CASSLALAGGQDTQYF.

This clone occurred a few times. This sequence joins TRBV6-4 and TRBJ2-3; 7 bases match TRBD1. CDR3 length: 14 amino acids. V dropped 0 bases and J dropped 4; count of bases not matched to a gene: 1. The germline V gene has CDR1 MRHNA and CDR2 SNTAGT. Written as DNA, the CDR3 is TGTGCCAGCAGTGACTCCCAGGGGGCAGATACGCAGTATTTT. Protein product: CASSDSQGADTQYF.

This chain uses TRBV5-1 with TRBJ2-1, with a possible D match to TRBD1 (6 bases). V lost 4 bases to trimming and J lost 8 bases, with 19 bases between them. The CDR3 spans 15 residues. In germline, CDR1 is SGHRS, CDR2 YFSETQ. CDR3 protein: CASSQQGTTPDEQFF. DNA of the CDR3: TGCGCCAGCAGCCAACAGGGAACAACCCCCGATGAGCAGTTCTTC. Combining the CDR3 with reference TRBV5-1 and TRBJ2-1 gives the whole variable domain KAGVTQTPRYLIKTRGQQVTLSCSPISGHRSVSWYQQTPGQGLQFLFEYFSETQRNKGNFPGRFSGRQFSNSRSEMNVSTLELGDSALYLCASSQQGTTPDEQFFGPGTRLTVL.

The chain carries TRBV6-5 and TRBJ2-3; 8 nucleotides align to TRBD2. V gave up 5 bases and J gave up 5 bases; unmatched junction bases: 6. The CDR3 covers 14 residues. CDR1 is MNHEY, CDR2 SVGAGI, per germline. CDR3 amino acids: CASSRGGTGDTQYF. The CDR3 nucleotides are TGTGCCAGCAGTCGGGGGGGGACGGGAGATACGCAGTATTTT.

This clone was seen more than once but under ten times. The rearrangement links TRBV7-2 to TRBJ2-1; D possibly corresponds to TRBD2 (6 bases). With 5 bases removed from V and 0 bases from J, the gap between germline ends came to 20 bases. The CDR3 runs to 18 residues. Looked up from germline, CDR1 is SGHTA and CDR2 is FQGNSA. CDR3 residues: CASSTVASGLSSYNEQFF. In DNA form, the CDR3 reads TGTGCCAGCAGCACAGTGGCCTCGGGACTGAGCTCCTACAATGAGCAGTTCTTC. The full variable domain, in which reference TRBV7-2 and TRBJ2-1 provide the parts outside the CDR3, is GAGVSQSPSNKVTEKGKDVELRCDPISGHTALYWYRQSLGQGLEFLIYFQGNSAPDKSGLPSDRFSAERTGGSVSTLTIQRTQQEDSAVYLCASSTVASGLSSYNEQFFGPGTRLTVL.

J is TRBJ2-7 and V is TRBV30; D gene unclear. CDR3 length equals 14 residues. V lost 2 bases, J lost 3 bases, and 14 bases lay in between. Germline values: CDR1 GTSNPN, CDR2 SVGIG (reference sequence). CDR3 region: CAWSIVERYYEQYF. CDR3 sequence (DNA): TGTGCCTGGAGTATCGTCGAGCGATACTACGAGCAGTACTTC.

J is TRBJ1-5 and V is TRBV7-8, with D perhaps matching TRBD1 (5 bases). The CDR3 is made up of 16 amino acids. Trimming took 1 base from V and 0 from J, leaving 10 bases between them. Germline V gene sequence: CDR1 SGHVS, CDR2 FQNEAQ. The CDR3 DNA is TGTGCCAGCAGCTTAGTCAGGGCGGCTAGCAATCAGCCCCAGCATTTT. Encoded protein: CASSLVRAASNQPQHF.

The chain uses TRBV2 and TRBJ2-5; possible D gene TRBD1, 6 bases. The CDR3 totals 15 residues. Between the trimmed V and J ends, which lost 5 bases and 5 bases, there was a span of 18 bases. CDR1 is SNHLY, CDR2 FYNNEI, per germline. The CDR3 loop reads CASSYRLGGYETQYF. CDR3 DNA: TGTGCCAGCAGTTACAGGTTAGGGGGATATGAGACCCAGTACTTC.

The chain carries TRBV27 and TRBJ2-2, with 16 positions matching TRBD2. The CDR3 has 19 amino acids. The germline V gene encodes CDR1 MNHEY and CDR2 SMNVEV (reference sequence). The ends lost 3 bases at V and 1 base at J; junction bases unmatched: 5. Here the CDR3 reads CASSFPGLAGGKNTGELFF. The CDR3 DNA is TGTGCCAGCAGTTTTCCGGGACTAGCGGGGGGGAAGAACACCGGGGAGCTGTTTTTT.

This clone was observed a single time. The V gene is TRBV18, the J gene TRBJ1-5; TRBD1 agrees at 10 bases. The germline CDR1 and CDR2 sequences are KGHSH and LQKENI. V was clipped by 3 bases and J by 2 bases; unmatched bases: 4. The CDR3 sequence is 16 residues long. The CDR3: CASSPTGTGGNQPQHF. CDR3 coding DNA: TGTGCCAGCTCACCCACCGGGACAGGGGGCAATCAGCCCCAGCATTTT.

This clone was counted many times. The chain links TRBV6-5 to TRBJ2-2; 8 positions agree with TRBD1. Germline values: CDR1 MNHEY, CDR2 SVGAGI. The CDR3 sequence is 14 residues long. V lost 6 bases to trimming and J lost 6 bases; unmatched junction nucleotides: 6. For the CDR3, the DNA is TGTGCCAGCAGGGCAGGGGGCGAGGCCGGGGAGCTGTTTTTT. It is translated as CASRAGGEAGELFF.